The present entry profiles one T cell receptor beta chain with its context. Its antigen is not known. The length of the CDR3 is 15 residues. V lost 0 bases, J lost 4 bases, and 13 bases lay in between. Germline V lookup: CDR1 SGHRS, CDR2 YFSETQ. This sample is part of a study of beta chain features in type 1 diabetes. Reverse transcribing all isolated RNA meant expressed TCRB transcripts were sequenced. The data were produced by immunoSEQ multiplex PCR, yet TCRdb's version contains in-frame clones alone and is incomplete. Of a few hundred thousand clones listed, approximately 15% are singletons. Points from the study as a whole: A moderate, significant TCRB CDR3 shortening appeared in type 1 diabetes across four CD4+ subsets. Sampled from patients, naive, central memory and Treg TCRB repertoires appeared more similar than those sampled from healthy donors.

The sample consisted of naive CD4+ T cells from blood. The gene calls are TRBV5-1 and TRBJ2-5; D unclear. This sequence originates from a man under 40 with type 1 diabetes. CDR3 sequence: CASSLGKPPSETQYF. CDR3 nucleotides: TGCGCCAGCAGCTTGGGCAAGCCGCCGTCAGAGACCCAGTACTTC.